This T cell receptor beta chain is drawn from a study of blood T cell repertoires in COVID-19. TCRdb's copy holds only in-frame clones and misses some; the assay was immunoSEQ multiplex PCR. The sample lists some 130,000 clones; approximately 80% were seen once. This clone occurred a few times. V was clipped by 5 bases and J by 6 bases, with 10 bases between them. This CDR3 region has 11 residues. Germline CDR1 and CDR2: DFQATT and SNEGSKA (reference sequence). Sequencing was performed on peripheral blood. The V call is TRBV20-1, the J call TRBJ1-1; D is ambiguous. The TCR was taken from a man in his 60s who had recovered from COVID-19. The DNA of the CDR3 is TGCAGTGCTTGGACTTCGGCTGAAGCTTTCTTT. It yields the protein CSAWTSAEAFF.